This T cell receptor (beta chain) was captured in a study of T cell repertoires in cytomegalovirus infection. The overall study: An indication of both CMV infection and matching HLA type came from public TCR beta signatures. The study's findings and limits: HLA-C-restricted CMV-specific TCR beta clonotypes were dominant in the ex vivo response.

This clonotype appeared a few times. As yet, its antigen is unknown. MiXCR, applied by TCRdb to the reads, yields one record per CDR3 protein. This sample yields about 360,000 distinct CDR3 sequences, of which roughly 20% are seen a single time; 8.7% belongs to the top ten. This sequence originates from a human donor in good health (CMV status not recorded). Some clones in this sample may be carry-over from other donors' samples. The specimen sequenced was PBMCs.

CDR3 region: CSARVRRQGVEQYF. The DNA for the CDR3 is TGCAGTGCTAGAGTTAGGAGACAGGGTGTCGAGCAGTACTTC. The chain couples TRBV20-1 to TRBJ2-7, with TRBD1 identical over 7 bases. The CDR3 sequence is 14 residues long. The junction had 9 bases not matched to a gene; V was cut back by 1 base and J by 6 bases. Germline V gene lookup returns CDR1 DFQATT and CDR2 SNEGSKA (reference sequence).